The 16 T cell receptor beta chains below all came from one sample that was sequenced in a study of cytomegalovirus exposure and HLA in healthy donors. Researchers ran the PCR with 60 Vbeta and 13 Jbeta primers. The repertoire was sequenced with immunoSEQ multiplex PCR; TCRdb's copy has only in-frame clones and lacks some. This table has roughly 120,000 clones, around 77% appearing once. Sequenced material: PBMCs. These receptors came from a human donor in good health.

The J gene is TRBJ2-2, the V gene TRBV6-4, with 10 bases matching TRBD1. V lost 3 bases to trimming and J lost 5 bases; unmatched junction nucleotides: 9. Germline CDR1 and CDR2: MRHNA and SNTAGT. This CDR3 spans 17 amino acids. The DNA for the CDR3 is TGTGCCAGCAGTGAATTCGGGACAGGGGTGGAGACCGGGGAGCTGTTTTTT. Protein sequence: CASSEFGTGVETGELFF.

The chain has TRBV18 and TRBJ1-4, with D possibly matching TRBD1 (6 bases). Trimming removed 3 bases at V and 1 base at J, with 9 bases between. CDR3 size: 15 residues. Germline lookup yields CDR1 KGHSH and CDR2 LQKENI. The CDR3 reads CASSPQTGTNEKLFF. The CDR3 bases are TGTGCCAGCTCACCCCAGACAGGAACTAATGAAAAACTGTTTTTT.

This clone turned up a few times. CDR3 sequence: CSVGDSSYEQYF. The CDR3, as DNA: TGCAGCGTTGGGGACAGTTCCTACGAGCAGTACTTC. The chain couples TRBV29-1 to TRBJ2-7; 7 bases are a match to TRBD1. CDR3 size: 12 residues. The germline V gene has CDR1 SQVTM and CDR2 ANQGSEA. Losses at the gene ends were 4 bases for V and 1 base for J; bases not matched to a gene: 1.

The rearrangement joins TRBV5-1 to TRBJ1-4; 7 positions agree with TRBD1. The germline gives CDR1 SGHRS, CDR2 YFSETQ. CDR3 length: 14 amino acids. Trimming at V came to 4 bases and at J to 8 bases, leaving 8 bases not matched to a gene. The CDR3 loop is CASSDRDSREKLFF. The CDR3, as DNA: TGCGCCAGCAGCGATCGGGACAGTCGGGAAAAACTGTTTTTT.

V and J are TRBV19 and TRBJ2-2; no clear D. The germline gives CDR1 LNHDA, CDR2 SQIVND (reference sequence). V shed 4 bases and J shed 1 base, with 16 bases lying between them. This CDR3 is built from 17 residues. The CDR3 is CASSTPAYVRNTGELFF. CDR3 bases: TGTGCCAGTAGTACCCCCGCGTATGTAAGGAACACCGGGGAGCTGTTTTTT.

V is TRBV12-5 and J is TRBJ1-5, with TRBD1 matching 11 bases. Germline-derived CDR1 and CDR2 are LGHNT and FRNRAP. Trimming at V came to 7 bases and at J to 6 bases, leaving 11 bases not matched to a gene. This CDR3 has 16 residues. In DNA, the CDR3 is TGTGCTAGTGCCTCCATCGGACAGGGGGCAAGTCAGCCCCAGCATTTT. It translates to CASASIGQGASQPQHF.

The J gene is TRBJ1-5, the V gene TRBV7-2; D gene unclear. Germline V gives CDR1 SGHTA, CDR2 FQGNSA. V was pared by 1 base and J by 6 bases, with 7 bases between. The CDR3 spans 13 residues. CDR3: CASSLGHGQPQHF. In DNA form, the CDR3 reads TGTGCCAGCAGCTTAGGGCATGGTCAGCCCCAGCATTTT.

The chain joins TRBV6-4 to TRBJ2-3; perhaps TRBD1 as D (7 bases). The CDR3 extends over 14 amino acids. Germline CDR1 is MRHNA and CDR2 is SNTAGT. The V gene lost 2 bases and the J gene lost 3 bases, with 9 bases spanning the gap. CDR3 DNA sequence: TGTGCCAGCAGTGACGCAGGGGGGACAGATACGCAGTATTTT. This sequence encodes CASSDAGGTDTQYF.

CDR3 region: CASSPPREFYEQYF. The CDR3 DNA reads TGTGCCAGCAGCCCTCCCCGGGAGTTCTACGAGCAGTACTTC. This sequence joins TRBV7-9 and TRBJ2-5; D might be TRBD2 (6 bases). The J call may be faulty, since TRBJ2-7 better matches the DNA end. Germline V lookup: CDR1 SEHNR, CDR2 FQNEAQ (reference sequence). CDR3 size: 14 residues.

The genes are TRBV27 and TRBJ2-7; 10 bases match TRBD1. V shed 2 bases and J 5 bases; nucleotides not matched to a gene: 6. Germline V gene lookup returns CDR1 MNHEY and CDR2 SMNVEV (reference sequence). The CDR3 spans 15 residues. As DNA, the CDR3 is TGTGCCAGCAGTTTAATCGGGGACAGGGGTCACGAGCAGTACTTC. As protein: CASSLIGDRGHEQYF.

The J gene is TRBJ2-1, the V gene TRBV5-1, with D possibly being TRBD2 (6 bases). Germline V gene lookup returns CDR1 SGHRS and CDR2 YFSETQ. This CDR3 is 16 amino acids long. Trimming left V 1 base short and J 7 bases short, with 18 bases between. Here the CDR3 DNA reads TGCGCCAGCAGCTTGAGCGGGCTTACCCTGTGGAATGAGCAGTTCTTC. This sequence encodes CASSLSGLTLWNEQFF.

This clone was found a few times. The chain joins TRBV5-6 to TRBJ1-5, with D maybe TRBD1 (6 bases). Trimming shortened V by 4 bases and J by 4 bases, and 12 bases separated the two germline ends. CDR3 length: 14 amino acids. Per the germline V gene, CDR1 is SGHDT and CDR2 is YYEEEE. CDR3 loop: CASSNDRTNQPQHF. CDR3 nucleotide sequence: TGTGCCAGCAGCAATGACAGGACTAATCAGCCCCAGCATTTT.

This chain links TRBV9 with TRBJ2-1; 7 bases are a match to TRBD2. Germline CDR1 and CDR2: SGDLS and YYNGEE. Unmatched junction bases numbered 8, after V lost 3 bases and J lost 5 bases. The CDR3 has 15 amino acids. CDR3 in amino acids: CASSAGGVNHNEQFF. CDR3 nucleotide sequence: TGTGCCAGCAGCGCTGGGGGGGTAAACCACAATGAGCAGTTCTTC.

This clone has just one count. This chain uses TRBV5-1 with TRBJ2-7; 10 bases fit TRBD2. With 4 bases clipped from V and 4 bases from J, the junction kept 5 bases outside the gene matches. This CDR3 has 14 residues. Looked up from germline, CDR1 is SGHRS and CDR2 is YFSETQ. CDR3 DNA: TGCGCCAGCAGCCTGTCTAGCGGGGGATACGAGCAGTACTTC. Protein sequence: CASSLSSGGYEQYF.

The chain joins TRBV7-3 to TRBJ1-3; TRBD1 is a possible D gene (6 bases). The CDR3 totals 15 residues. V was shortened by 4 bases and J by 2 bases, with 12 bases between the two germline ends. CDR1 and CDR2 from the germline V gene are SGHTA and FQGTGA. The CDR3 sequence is CASSSDRSPGNTIYF. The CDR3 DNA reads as TGTGCCAGCAGCTCTGACAGGAGCCCTGGAAACACCATATATTTT.

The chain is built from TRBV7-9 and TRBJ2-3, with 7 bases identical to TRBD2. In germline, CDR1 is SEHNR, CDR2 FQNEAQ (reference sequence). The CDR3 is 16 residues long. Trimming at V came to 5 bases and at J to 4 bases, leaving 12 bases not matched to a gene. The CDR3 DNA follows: TGTGCCAGCAGCCAATCATGGGGTCGGGGGGCAGATACGCAGTATTTT. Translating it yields CASSQSWGRGADTQYF.